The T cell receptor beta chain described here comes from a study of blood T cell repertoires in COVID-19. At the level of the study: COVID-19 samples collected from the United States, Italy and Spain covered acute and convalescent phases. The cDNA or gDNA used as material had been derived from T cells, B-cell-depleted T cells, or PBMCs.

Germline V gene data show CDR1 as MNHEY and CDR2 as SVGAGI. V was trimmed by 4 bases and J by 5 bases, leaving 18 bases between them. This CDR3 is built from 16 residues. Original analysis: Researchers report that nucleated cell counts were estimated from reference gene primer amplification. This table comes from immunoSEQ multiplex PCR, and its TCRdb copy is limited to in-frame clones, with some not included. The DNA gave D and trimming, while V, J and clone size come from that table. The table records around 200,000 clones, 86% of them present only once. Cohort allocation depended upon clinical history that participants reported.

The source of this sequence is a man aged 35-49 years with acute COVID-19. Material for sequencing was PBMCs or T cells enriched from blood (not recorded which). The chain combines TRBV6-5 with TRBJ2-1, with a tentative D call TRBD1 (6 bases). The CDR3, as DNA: TGTGCCAGCAGTTTCCTTCCGGGACACAATAACAATGAGCAGTTCTTC. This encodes CASSFLPGHNNNEQFF.